This is a list of T cell receptor beta chains from one sample in a study of T cell repertoires in cytomegalovirus infection. No antigen has been assigned to these receptors. MiXCR, applied by TCRdb to the reads, yields one record per CDR3 protein. The sample comprises about 830,000 distinct CDR3 sequences, about 30% of which are singletons, and around 12% rests with the top ten. This material consisted of cultured CD8+ T cells from PBMCs, taken from culture after CMV antigen stimulation. The receptors stem from a human donor in good health (CMV status not recorded). Some clones in this sample may be carry-over from other donors' samples. Each CDR3 is given with its conserved first and last residue. The D gene is left open where the match is weak. Rows give clone size only sometimes, using once, few, many, or a class for an expanded clone.

>few|16|TRBV7-9|.|TRBJ2-4
CASTPEQGGAKNIQYF
TGTGCCAGCACCCCGGAACAGGGAGGGGCCAAAAACATTCAGTACTTC
>.|13|TRBV11-2|.|TRBJ2-7
CTSTHGVSYEQYF
TGTACCAGCACCCATGGGGTATCCTACGAGCAGTACTTC
>many|15|TRBV12-3/TRBV12-4|.|TRBJ1-1
CASSLEGPENTEAFF
TGTGCCAGCAGTTTGGAGGGGCCAGAGAACACTGAAGCTTTCTTT
>.|16|TRBV19|TRBD2|TRBJ2-1
CASTFSGGSSYNEQFF
TGTGCCAGTACCTTTAGCGGGGGGAGCTCCTACAATGAGCAGTTCTTC
>once|17|TRBV20-1|TRBD1|TRBJ1-1
CSARGLEDRGYHTEAFF
TGCAGTGCTAGGGGGCTGGAGGACAGGGGGTATCATACTGAAGCTTTCTTT
>many|17|TRBV7-8|TRBD2|TRBJ2-5
CASSSPGLAGVGETQYF
TGTGCCAGCAGCTCTCCGGGACTAGCGGGGGTGGGAGAGACCCAGTACTTC
>few|16|TRBV12-5|TRBD1|TRBJ2-7
CASGFSRTGGFYEQYF
TGTGCTAGTGGTTTTTCTCGGACAGGGGGCTTTTACGAGCAGTACTTC
>.|15|TRBV20-1|.|TRBJ2-1
CSAPGPDQSYNEQFF
TGCAGTGCCCCGGGGCCAGATCAATCCTACAATGAGCAGTTCTTC
>.|16|TRBV9|.|TRBJ2-3
CASSDPAARSTDTQYF
TGTGCCAGTAGCGACCCTGCGGCACGAAGCACAGATACGCAGTATTTT
>.|15|TRBV14|.|TRBJ2-2
CASSQVGDGTGELFF
TGTGCCAGCAGCCAAGTAGGGGACGGCACCGGGGAGCTGTTTTTT
>.|16|TRBV4-1|TRBD2|TRBJ2-5
CASSQALAGGQETQYF
TGCGCCAGCAGCCAAGCGTTAGCGGGGGGGCAAGAGACCCAGTACTTC
>few|15|TRBV7-7|.|TRBJ2-2
CASSPGQWGTGELFF
TGTGCTAGCAGCCCAGGACAGTGGGGAACCGGGGAGCTGTTTTTT
>once|15|TRBV6-6|TRBD2|TRBJ2-3
CASSYTSGRGDTQYF
TGTGCCAGCAGTTACACTAGCGGGAGGGGAGATACGCAGTATTTT
>.|17|TRBV5-6|.|TRBJ2-2
CATRNRATHGNTGELFF
TGTGCCACTAGGAACAGGGCGACTCACGGGAACACCGGGGAGCTGTTTTTT
>.|14|TRBV7-9|.|TRBJ2-1
CASSFPDRYNEQFF
TGTGCCAGCAGCTTCCCGGACCGATACAATGAGCAGTTCTTC
>.|16|TRBV20-1|TRBD2|TRBJ2-7
CSARDERSGGTYEQYF
TGCAGTGCTAGAGATGAGCGAAGCGGGGGGACCTACGAGCAGTACTTC
>.|14|TRBV9|.|TRBJ1-2
CASSVGPANYGYTF
TGTGCCAGCAGCGTAGGACCCGCTAACTATGGCTACACCTTC
>.|18|TRBV9|TRBD1|TRBJ2-2
CASSVAVQGRSPPGELFF
TGTGCCAGCAGCGTAGCCGTACAGGGGCGATCACCCCCCGGGGAGCTGTTTTTT
>.|17|TRBV25-1|.|TRBJ1-1
CASSETWQFGGYTEAFF
TGTGCCAGCAGTGAGACGTGGCAGTTTGGGGGGTACACTGAAGCTTTCTTT
>.|16|TRBV7-9|.|TRBJ2-5
CASSSHDTSYQETQYF
TGTGCCAGCAGCTCCCACGATACTAGCTACCAAGAGACCCAGTACTTC
>.|13|TRBV10-3|.|TRBJ2-1
CAISDWDDNEQFF
TGTGCCATCAGTGATTGGGATGACAATGAGCAGTTCTTC
>few|14|TRBV27|TRBD1|TRBJ2-7
CASSLTGGPYEQYF
TGTGCCAGCAGTTTGACAGGGGGACCCTACGAGCAGTACTTC
>few|15|TRBV9|.|TRBJ2-5
CASSVGDTQQETQYF
TGTGCCAGCAGCGTTGGGGACACCCAGCAAGAGACCCAGTACTTC
>.|14|TRBV12-3/TRBV12-4|.|TRBJ1-1
CASSLWRQNTEAFF
TGTGCCAGCAGTTTATGGAGACAGAACACTGAAGCTTTCTTT
>.|17|TRBV11-2|.|TRBJ1-4
CASSFKGQSATNEKLFF
TGTGCCAGCAGCTTCAAAGGGCAGTCTGCAACTAATGAAAAACTGTTTTTT
>few|14|TRBV28|.|TRBJ2-1
CASSSLGQSNEQFF
TGTGCCAGCAGCTCCCTTGGACAATCCAATGAGCAGTTCTTC
>few|15|TRBV6-1|TRBD2|TRBJ2-1
CASSDSGLAGREQFF
TGTGCCAGCAGTGATTCGGGGCTAGCGGGGCGTGAGCAGTTCTTC
>few|15|TRBV20-1|.|TRBJ2-3
CSARDRGASTDTQYF
TGCAGTGCTAGAGACCGGGGGGCCAGCACAGATACGCAGTATTTT
>.|15|TRBV7-9|TRBD1|TRBJ1-1
CASSFPGQRRYEAFF
TGTGCCAGCAGCTTCCCGGGACAGAGGAGGTATGAAGCTTTCTTT